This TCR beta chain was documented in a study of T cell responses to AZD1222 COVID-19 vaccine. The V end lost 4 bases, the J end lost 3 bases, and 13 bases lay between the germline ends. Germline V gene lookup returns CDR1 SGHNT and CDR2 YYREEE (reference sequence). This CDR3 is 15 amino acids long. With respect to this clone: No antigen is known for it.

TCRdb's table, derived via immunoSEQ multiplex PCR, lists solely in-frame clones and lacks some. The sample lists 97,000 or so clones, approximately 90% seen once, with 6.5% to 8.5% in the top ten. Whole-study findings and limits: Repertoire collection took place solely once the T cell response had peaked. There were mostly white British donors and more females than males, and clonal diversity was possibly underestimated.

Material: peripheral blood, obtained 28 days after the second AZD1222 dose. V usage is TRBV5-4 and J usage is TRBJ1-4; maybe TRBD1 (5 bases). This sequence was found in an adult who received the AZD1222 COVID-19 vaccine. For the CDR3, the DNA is TGTGCCAGCAGCATCCAAGGGGTGTCTAATGAAAAACTGTTTTTT. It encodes CASSIQGVSNEKLFF.